Below are 14 T cell receptor beta chains sequenced from a single sample in a study of Graves' ophthalmopathy and Graves' hyperthyroidism. As the template, RNA transcripts were used to amplify TCR beta CDR3 regions. First-round RT-PCR employed HTBI primers, with a second-round multiplex PCR after it. TCRdb passed the multiplex PCR reads through MiXCR, listing each CDR3 protein once. The sample lists approximately 210,000 distinct CDR3 sequences, 29% occurring once. The sequencing input was peripheral blood. These receptors were collected from a man aged 45 to 65 with Graves' ophthalmopathy.

This clonotype was seen repeatedly, ten times or more. The gene calls are TRBV12-3 or TRBV12-4 and TRBJ2-5; TRBD2 might be the D (6 bases). This CDR3 is 14 amino acids long. Trimming pared 4 bases from V and 1 base from J, leaving 10 bases between. CDR3 region: CASSYRGIQETQYF. In nucleotides, the CDR3 is TGTGCCAGCAGTTATCGCGGGATCCAAGAGACCCAGTACTTC.

This clonotype was seen ten or more times. The CDR3 coding sequence is TGTGCCAGCAGTCGGGGAGGGGGCTTCAATCAGCCCCAGCATTTT. Translation gives CASSRGGGFNQPQHF. The V and J genes are TRBV27 and TRBJ1-5, with TRBD1 identical over 7 bases. The germline gives CDR1 MNHEY, CDR2 SMNVEV (reference sequence). The V gene end was trimmed by 5 bases and the J gene end by 3 bases; junction bases not matched to a gene: 7. The CDR3 spans 15 residues.

This clonotype was counted ten times or more. The J gene is TRBJ2-5, the V gene TRBV12-3 or TRBV12-4, with a tentative D call TRBD2 (6 bases). CDR3 size: 17 residues. The V and J ends lost 2 bases and 2 bases respectively, with 18 bases between them. The CDR3 DNA is TGTGCCAGCAGTTTAATCCCGCAGGGCGGGGCGCAAGAGACCCAGTACTTC. The encoded protein is CASSLIPQGGAQETQYF.

The V and J genes are TRBV5-1 and TRBJ2-5; weak D call: TRBD1 (7 bases). The V gene lost 4 bases and the J gene lost 7 bases, with 14 bases spanning the gap. This CDR3 contains 13 residues. In germline, CDR1 is SGHRS, CDR2 YFSETQ. CDR3 nucleotide sequence: TGCGCCAGCAGCCCGGGGCAGGGGGGGACCCAGTACTTC. This translates into CASSPGQGGTQYF.

The chain carries TRBV20-1 and TRBJ2-5; the match to TRBD2 covers 8 bases. Germline CDR1 reads DFQATT; CDR2 reads SNEGSKA (reference sequence). The CDR3 extends over 14 amino acids. Losses at the gene ends were 5 bases for V and 3 bases for J; bases not matched to a gene: 8. This CDR3 reads CSAVAGTREETQYF. In DNA, the CDR3 is TGCAGTGCTGTAGCCGGGACTAGGGAAGAGACCCAGTACTTC.

This clonotype was seen ten or more times. The genes are TRBV12-3 or TRBV12-4 and TRBJ2-2, with 11 positions matching TRBD1. Losses at the gene ends were 5 bases for V and 6 bases for J; bases not matched to a gene: 5. CDR3 length: 15 amino acids. DNA for the CDR3: TGTGCCAGCAGTCCCAGGGACAGGGGGGCCGGGGAGCTGTTTTTT. As protein: CASSPRDRGAGELFF.

This clonotype has ten or more counts. V usage is TRBV5-6 and J usage is TRBJ2-7; 10 nucleotides line up with TRBD2. V gave up 1 base and J gave up 4 bases; unmatched junction bases: 5. Germline CDR1 SGHDT, CDR2 YYEEEE. CDR3 length equals 15 residues. In DNA, the CDR3 is TGTGCCAGCAGCTTGCGGCTAGCGGGAGTTTACGAGCAGTACTTC. Encoded protein: CASSLRLAGVYEQYF. Together with reference TRBV5-6 and TRBJ2-7, the CDR3 gives the full variable domain: DAGVTQSPTHLIKTRGQQVTLRCSPKSGHDTVSWYQQALGQGPQFIFQYYEEEERQRGNFPDRFSGHQFPNYSSELNVNALLLGDSALYLCASSLRLAGVYEQYFGPGTRLTVT.

This clonotype was found many times. The gene calls are TRBV5-1 and TRBJ2-2; 10 bases line up with TRBD1. Trimming took 6 bases from V and 3 from J; bases not matched to a gene: 5. The CDR3 contains 15 residues. Germline V gene lookup returns CDR1 SGHRS and CDR2 YFSETQ. CDR3 sequence reads: CASMRQGADTGELFF. In DNA, the CDR3 is TGCGCCAGCATGCGACAGGGGGCAGACACCGGGGAGCTGTTTTTT.

This clonotype came up many times. The gene calls are TRBV20-1 and TRBJ2-7, with TRBD2 identical over 11 bases. The V and J ends lost 0 bases and 5 bases, in that order; junction bases with no gene match: 9. CDR1 DFQATT and CDR2 SNEGSKA come from the germline V gene (reference sequence). The length of the CDR3 is 16 residues. The CDR3 here is CSARDRLAGGIHEQYF. The CDR3 DNA is TGCAGTGCTAGAGATCGGCTAGCGGGAGGAATTCACGAGCAGTACTTC.

This clonotype has a count of ten or more. The rearrangement uses TRBV27 and TRBJ2-3, with D tentatively TRBD2 (5 bases). V lost 3 bases and J 4 bases, leaving 11 bases between the germline ends. Germline V gene sequence: CDR1 MNHEY, CDR2 SMNVEV (reference sequence). The CDR3 length is 14 residues. CDR3: CASSLSLGADTQYF. Written as DNA, the CDR3 is TGTGCCAGCAGTTTGTCCCTCGGGGCAGATACGCAGTATTTT.

This clonotype was picked up many times. This chain links TRBV6-5 with TRBJ1-1; 8 bases map to TRBD1. Germline-derived CDR1 and CDR2 are MNHEY and SVGAGI. The V segment lost 7 bases and the J segment 2 bases; nucleotides outside the gene matches: 9. This CDR3 region has 15 residues. CDR3 sequence (DNA): TGTGCCAGCACCCCCTCAGGGGGCGGCAACACTGAAGCTTTCTTT. Translation gives CASTPSGGGNTEAFF.

This clonotype was detected ten times or more. The gene calls are TRBV19 and TRBJ2-7; 7 bases are shared with TRBD1. The CDR3 is 13 amino acids. Germline-derived CDR1 and CDR2 are LNHDA and SQIVND (reference sequence). V was pared by 6 bases and J by 4 bases, with 6 bases of the junction left unmatched. In DNA, the CDR3 is TGTGCCAGTAGCCTCACAGGGGAATACGAGCAGTACTTC. Protein: CASSLTGEYEQYF.

This clonotype was observed a handful of times. V gene TRBV6-2 or TRBV6-3 combines with J gene TRBJ1-2; D not resolved. Germline values: CDR1 MNHEY, CDR2 SVGEGT. The germline V and J ends were trimmed by 6 bases and 7 bases, with 18 bases remaining between them. This CDR3 spans 14 amino acids. The CDR3 bases are TGTGCCAGCAGCTACAATGAGTACGCCTCTGGCTACACCTTC. The encoded protein is CASSYNEYASGYTF.

This clonotype was detected ten times or more. The rearrangement joins TRBV18 to TRBJ2-7; 7 nucleotides align to TRBD1. V gave up 4 bases and J gave up 3 bases; unmatched junction bases: 9. Germline assignment: CDR1 KGHSH and CDR2 LQKENI. The CDR3 is 15 amino acids. The CDR3 sequence: CASSLTGQLGYEQYF. Written as DNA, the CDR3 is TGTGCCAGCTCACTCACGGGACAGCTCGGCTACGAGCAGTACTTC.